These 23 T cell receptor beta chains share one sample of origin, sequenced in a study of T-cell reconstitution after alpha-beta-depleted transplantation in children. Researchers prepared the TCRbeta library using unique molecular identifiers, the study reports. Each CDR3 protein is one row after TCRdb ran MiXCR on the PCR reads. The sample yields 250,000 to 400,000 distinct CDR3 sequences, 20% to 30% seen once. The material sequenced was PBMCs, mostly from graft donor cells, taken 180 days after TCRalphabeta/CD19-depleted stem cell transplant. These TCRs come from a male patient aged 10-17 years who had a stem cell transplant for acute lymphoblastic leukemia, so the T cells may come from the graft donor.

The gene calls are TRBV10-3 and TRBJ2-7, with D perhaps TRBD2 (5 bases). The CDR3 length is 13 residues. Germline V gene lookup returns CDR1 ENHRY and CDR2 SYGVKD. V lost 6 bases and J 2 bases, leaving 11 bases between the germline ends. Here the CDR3 reads CAIRLGSPYEQYF. The CDR3 DNA sequence: TGTGCCATCAGGCTAGGGAGTCCCTACGAGCAGTACTTC.

V and J are TRBV19 and TRBJ2-2; 14 bases agree with TRBD2. CDR1 is LNHDA, CDR2 SQIVND, per germline (reference sequence). This CDR3 contains 17 residues. Trimming took 4 bases from V and 5 from J; bases not matched to a gene: 6. CDR3 DNA sequence: TGTGCCAGTAGTAGGCCGGGACTAGCGGGAGTGACCGGGGAGCTGTTTTTT. This encodes CASSRPGLAGVTGELFF.

This chain connects TRBV7-7 to TRBJ2-1; 11 nucleotides agree with TRBD2. The CDR3 consists of 15 residues. Looked up from germline, CDR1 is SSHAT and CDR2 is FNYEAQ (reference sequence). The V gene end was trimmed by 5 bases and the J gene end by 7 bases; junction bases not matched to a gene: 7. Here the CDR3 reads CASSHDSGRGNEQFF. The CDR3 DNA sequence: TGTGCCAGCAGCCACGATAGCGGGAGGGGGAATGAGCAGTTCTTC. The whole variable domain, remainder taken from reference TRBV7-7 and TRBJ2-1, is GAGVSQSPRYKVTKRGQDVTLRCDPISSHATLYWYQQALGQGPEFLTYFNYEAQPDKSGLPSDRFSAERPEGSISTLTIQRTEQRDSAMYRCASSHDSGRGNEQFFGPGTRLTVL.

This clonotype was found a few times. The V gene is TRBV5-1, the J gene TRBJ1-1; D is unresolved. Germline CDR1 and CDR2: SGHRS and YFSETQ. The CDR3 totals 12 residues. Trimming cost V 5 bases and J 0 bases, with 5 bases left between them. This CDR3 reads CASSMVNTEAFF. For the CDR3, the DNA is TGCGCCAGCAGTATGGTGAACACTGAAGCTTTCTTT.

The rearrangement uses TRBV3-1 and TRBJ2-7; 13 bases are a match to TRBD2. Losses at the gene ends were 3 bases for V and 0 bases for J; bases not matched to a gene: 5. In germline, CDR1 is LGHDT, CDR2 YNNKEL (reference sequence). This CDR3 region has 17 residues. CDR3 sequence (DNA): TGTGCCAGCAGCCAGGGGACTAGCGGGAAGGACTCCTACGAGCAGTACTTC. Translation gives CASSQGTSGKDSYEQYF.

J is TRBJ1-1 and V is TRBV20-1, with TRBD1 matching over 9 bases. The CDR3 consists of 18 residues. Germline CDR1 DFQATT, CDR2 SNEGSKA (reference sequence). Losses at the gene ends were 0 bases for V and 3 bases for J; bases not matched to a gene: 14. CDR3 coding DNA: TGCAGTGCTAGAGATCACGGACAGGGGTCCGGGGCGTACACTGAAGCTTTCTTT. It yields the protein CSARDHGQGSGAYTEAFF.

This clonotype was counted a few times. The genes are TRBV5-1 and TRBJ1-1, with 7 bases identical to TRBD1. The V gene's germline CDR1 is SGHRS and CDR2 YFSETQ. This CDR3 is built from 14 residues. V dropped 1 base and J dropped 5; count of bases not matched to a gene: 5. The CDR3 is CASSLYRGDTEAFF. CDR3 sequence (DNA): TGCGCCAGCAGCTTGTACAGGGGTGATACTGAAGCTTTCTTT.

CDR3 DNA: TGTGCCAGCAGCGTGGGAGGACGAGAGTACCAAGAGACCCAGTACTTC. As protein: CASSVGGREYQETQYF. The chain employs TRBV9 and TRBJ2-5; the D gene is possibly TRBD2 (6 bases). Per the germline V gene, CDR1 is SGDLS and CDR2 is YYNGEE. V shed 2 bases and J shed 0 bases, with 14 bases lying between them. The CDR3 is 16 residues long.

The chain uses TRBV7-9 and TRBJ2-2; TRBD1 aligns across 9 bases. The CDR3 sequence is 17 residues long. The germline V gene has CDR1 SEHNR and CDR2 FQNEAQ (reference sequence). Trimming took 1 base from V and 6 from J; bases not matched to a gene: 9. The CDR3 DNA follows: TGTGCCAGCAGCTTAGAGGGACAGGGAAGAAAATCCGGGGAGCTGTTTTTT. The encoded protein is CASSLEGQGRKSGELFF.

This clonotype was recorded many times. The V call is TRBV7-9, the J call TRBJ2-1; D gene unclear. Trimming pared 0 bases from V and 0 bases from J, leaving 12 bases between. The CDR3 contains 17 residues. CDR1 and CDR2 from the germline V gene are SEHNR and FQNEAQ (reference sequence). The chain's CDR3 is CASSLAPDTSSYNEQFF. CDR3 nucleotide sequence: TGTGCCAGCAGCTTAGCGCCGGATACCTCCTCCTACAATGAGCAGTTCTTC.

This sequence joins TRBV5-1 and TRBJ2-3; 14 bases are shared with TRBD2. This CDR3 region has 15 residues. Trimming at V came to 4 bases and at J to 7 bases, leaving 5 bases not matched to a gene. Germline V gene lookup returns CDR1 SGHRS and CDR2 YFSETQ. CDR3 nucleotides: TGCGCCAGCAGCCGACTAGCGGGAGGGGACTATACGCAGTATTTT. Protein sequence: CASSRLAGGDYTQYF.

V gene TRBV5-1 combines with J gene TRBJ2-4, with D tentatively TRBD1 (6 bases). CDR3 length: 14 amino acids. V was trimmed by 4 bases and J by 0 bases, leaving 8 bases between them. CDR1 is SGHRS and CDR2 is YFSETQ in the germline V gene. The CDR3 bases are TGCGCCAGCAGCCAGGGGCTAGCCAAAAACATTCAGTACTTC. Encoded protein: CASSQGLAKNIQYF.

This clonotype has a handful of counts. The chain is built from TRBV12-3 or TRBV12-4 and TRBJ1-2, with 8 positions matching TRBD1. V gave up 5 bases and J gave up 1 base; unmatched junction bases: 12. The CDR3 spans 17 residues. In nucleotides, the CDR3 is TGTGCCAGCAGTAAGACAGGGGCCTTTTCCCTTAACTATGGCTACACCTTC. Residues: CASSKTGAFSLNYGYTF.

The chain couples TRBV7-9 to TRBJ1-2, with D uncertain. Germline-derived CDR1 and CDR2 are SEHNR and FQNEAQ (reference sequence). V gave up 5 bases and J gave up 7 bases, with 17 bases separating them. This CDR3 spans 14 amino acids. The CDR3 protein is CASSQPLLTGGYTF. CDR3 DNA sequence: TGTGCCAGCAGCCAGCCGCTCCTGACTGGTGGCTACACCTTC.

The chain links TRBV6-1 to TRBJ2-5, with TRBD2 as a possible D gene (5 bases). This CDR3 has 13 residues. Deletions cut 6 bases from V and 5 bases from J, with 13 bases between. The V gene's germline CDR1 is MNHNS and CDR2 SASEGT. In nucleotides, the CDR3 is TGTGCCAGCAGCCATAACAGAGGGGAGACCCAGTACTTC. As protein: CASSHNRGETQYF.

This clonotype was counted only a few times. The rearrangement uses TRBV7-2 and TRBJ2-1; perhaps TRBD1 as D (6 bases). This CDR3 comprises 15 residues. V gave up 2 bases and J gave up 4 bases, with 12 bases separating them. Germline V gene lookup returns CDR1 SGHTA and CDR2 FQGNSA. The CDR3 region is CASSLNGGVYNEQFF. In nucleotides, the CDR3 is TGTGCCAGCAGCTTAAATGGGGGCGTATACAATGAGCAGTTCTTC.

The chain links TRBV7-9 to TRBJ2-3, with TRBD1 matching over 8 bases. The CDR3 length is 13 residues. Germline values: CDR1 SEHNR, CDR2 FQNEAQ (reference sequence). With V trimmed by 6 bases and J by 1 base, 0 bases remained unmatched. CDR3 loop: CASRDRGTDTQYF. In nucleotides, the CDR3 is TGTGCCAGCAGGGACAGGGGCACAGATACGCAGTATTTT.

The rearrangement uses TRBV7-9 and TRBJ2-3; no firm D call. Germline values: CDR1 SEHNR, CDR2 FQNEAQ (reference sequence). The CDR3 has 12 amino acids. Trimming removed 5 bases from V and 6 bases from J, with 9 bases in between. The CDR3 nucleotides read TGTGCCAGCAGCCAAATGGGGGATACGCAGTATTTT. It specifies CASSQMGDTQYF.

This clonotype was detected a few times. The rearrangement links TRBV5-6 to TRBJ2-5; D is perhaps TRBD1 or TRBD2 (5 bases each). Germline V gives CDR1 SGHDT, CDR2 YYEEEE. V dropped 2 bases and J dropped 9 bases, with 17 bases sitting between them. This CDR3 is built from 14 residues. The CDR3 nucleotides are TGTGCCAGCAGCTTCCGGGACCGACTTTGGGCCCAGTACTTC. It is translated as CASSFRDRLWAQYF.

The J gene is TRBJ2-7, the V gene TRBV7-6, with a weak D call TRBD2 (5 bases). Trimming removed 1 base at V and 0 bases at J, with 7 bases between. Germline-derived CDR1 and CDR2 are SGHVS and FNYEAQ. The CDR3 is 14 residues long. CDR3 in DNA: TGTGCCAGCAGCTTAGTCCGGGGCTCCTACGAGCAGTACTTC. As protein: CASSLVRGSYEQYF.

J is TRBJ1-1 and V is TRBV5-1; possibly TRBD1 for D (5 bases). Germline lookup yields CDR1 SGHRS and CDR2 YFSETQ. The CDR3 has 12 residues. V lost 4 bases, J lost 10 bases, and 14 bases lay in between. In DNA, the CDR3 is TGCGCCAGCAGCCCATATGGGAGGGGAGCTTTCTTT. Residues: CASSPYGRGAFF.

The CDR3 DNA follows: TGTGCCACCAGCAGCGGGCGGGGTCTCTCCTACAATGAGCAGTTCTTC. Amino acid sequence: CATSSGRGLSYNEQFF. This rearrangement joins TRBV15 to TRBJ2-1, with a possible D match to TRBD2 (6 bases). V was shortened by 3 bases and J by 0 bases, with 12 bases between the two germline ends. CDR1 is LNHNV and CDR2 is YYDKDF in the germline V gene (reference sequence). The CDR3 sequence is 16 residues long.

This clonotype occurred a few times. This rearrangement joins TRBV20-1 to TRBJ2-3; D not certain. The CDR3 runs to 12 residues. V was cut by 6 bases and J by 4 bases, with 11 bases left in between. Germline-derived CDR1 and CDR2 are DFQATT and SNEGSKA (reference sequence). The CDR3: CSAWTHPDTQYF. The CDR3 region has the DNA TGCAGTGCGTGGACCCACCCAGATACGCAGTATTTT.